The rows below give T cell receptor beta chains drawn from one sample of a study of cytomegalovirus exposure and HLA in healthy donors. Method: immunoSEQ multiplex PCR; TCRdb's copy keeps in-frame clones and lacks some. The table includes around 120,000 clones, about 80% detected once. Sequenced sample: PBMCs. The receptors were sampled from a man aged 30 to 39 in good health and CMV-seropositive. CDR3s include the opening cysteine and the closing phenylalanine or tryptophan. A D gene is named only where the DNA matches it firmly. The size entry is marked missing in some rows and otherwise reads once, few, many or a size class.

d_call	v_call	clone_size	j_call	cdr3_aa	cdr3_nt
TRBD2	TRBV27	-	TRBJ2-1	CASRERTSLQRLFF	TGTGCCAGCAGGGAAAGGACTAGCCTACAGAGGCTGTTCTTC
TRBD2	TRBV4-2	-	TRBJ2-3	CASSIRTSADTQYF	TGTGCCAGCAGCATCCGGACTAGCGCAGATACGCAGTATTTT
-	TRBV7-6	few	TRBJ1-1	CASSYGAGEGTEAFF	TGTGCCAGCAGCTACGGTGCGGGGGAGGGCACTGAAGCTTTCTTT
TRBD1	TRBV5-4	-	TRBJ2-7	CASSRVGTGDHEQYF	TGTGCCAGCAGCCGCGTCGGGACAGGGGACCACGAGCAGTACTTC
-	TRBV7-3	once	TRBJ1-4	CASSPEAVATNEKLFF	TGTGCCAGCAGCCCCGAAGCGGTGGCAACTAATGAAAAACTGTTTTTT
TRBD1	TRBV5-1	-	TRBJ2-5	CASGPGQENQETQYF	TGCGCCAGCGGGCCGGGACAGGAGAATCAAGAGACCCAGTACTTC
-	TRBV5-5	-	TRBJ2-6	CASSLTGSGANVLTF	TGTGCCAGCAGCTTGACGGGATCTGGGGCCAACGTCCTGACTTTC
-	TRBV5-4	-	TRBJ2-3	CASSGGEPGRTTDTQYF	TGTGCCAGCAGCGGGGGCGAGCCGGGACGGACCACAGATACGCAGTATTTT
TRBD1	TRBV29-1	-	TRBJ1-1	CSVLGQGGTEAFF	TGCAGCGTACTTGGACAGGGGGGGACTGAAGCTTTCTTT
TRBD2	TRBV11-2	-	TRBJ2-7	CASSSLREGLYEQYF	TGTGCCAGCAGCTCCCTGCGGGAGGGCCTTTACGAGCAGTACTTC
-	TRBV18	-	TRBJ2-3	CASSPPSDTQYF	TGTGCCAGCTCACCACCCTCAGATACGCAGTATTTT
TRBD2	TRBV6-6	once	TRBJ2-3	CATGLAGGFATDTQYF	TGTGCCACGGGACTAGCGGGGGGGTTTGCGACAGATACGCAGTATTTT
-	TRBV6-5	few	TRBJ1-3	CASSVSGEGGNTIYF	TGTGCCAGCAGTGTATCTGGGGAGGGTGGAAACACCATATATTTT
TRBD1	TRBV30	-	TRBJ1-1	CAGRDRGNTEAFF	TGTGCCGGCCGGGACAGGGGGAACACTGAAGCTTTCTTT
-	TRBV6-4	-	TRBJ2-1	CASSDHSWRGPKTGAYNEQFF	TGTGCCAGCAGTGACCACAGTTGGCGGGGACCGAAGACCGGGGCCTACAATGAGCAGTTCTTC